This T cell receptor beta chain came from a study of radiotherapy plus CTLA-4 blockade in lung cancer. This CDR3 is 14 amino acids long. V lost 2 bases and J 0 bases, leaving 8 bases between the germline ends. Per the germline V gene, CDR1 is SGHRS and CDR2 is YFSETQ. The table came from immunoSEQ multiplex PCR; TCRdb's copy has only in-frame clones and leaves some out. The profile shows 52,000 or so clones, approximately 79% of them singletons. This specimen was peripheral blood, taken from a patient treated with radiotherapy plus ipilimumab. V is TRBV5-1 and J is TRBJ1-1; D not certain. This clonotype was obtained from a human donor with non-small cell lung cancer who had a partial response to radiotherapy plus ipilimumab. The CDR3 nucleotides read TGCGCCAGCAGCTTAACAACAGTGAACACTGAAGCTTTCTTT. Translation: CASSLTTVNTEAFF. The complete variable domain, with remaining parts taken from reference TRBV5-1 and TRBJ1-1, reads KAGVTQTPRYLIKTRGQQVTLSCSPISGHRSVSWYQQTPGQGLQFLFEYFSETQRNKGNFPGRFSGRQFSNSRSEMNVSTLELGDSALYLCASSLTTVNTEAFFGQGTRLTVV.